This T cell receptor beta chain was captured in a study of blood T cells in healthy people across ages (dated by TCRdb to between 2015 and 2017). About the full investigation: Template switching captured roughly one uniquely barcoded TCR beta cDNA molecule per two T cells in model experiments. The study analyzed two additional independent replicas of 1 million unique cDNA reads from the same blood draw for two donors, one aged 18 to 30 and one aged 80 or older. The study measured age-related changes in TCR beta repertoire diversity using deep sequencing normalized with unique cDNA molecular identifiers. Four age groups were formed from the donors: young (average approximately 15 years), middle-aged (just under 40), aged (62) and long-lived (about 80). Broad study findings and their caveats: Bulk unsorted PBMC profiling prevented conclusive comparison of naive and antigen-experienced compartments. Total diversity estimates from one million sequenced T cells were considered lower bounds and underestimates. Donor CMV infection status was unknown, potentially confounding age-related changes in expanded clonotypes. The long-lived group showed more naive CD4+ T cells, fewer expanded clones and increased TCR diversity than the aged group, suggesting age selection. The percentage of naive T cells measured by flow cytometry correlated strongly with observed TCR beta diversity. As age increased, observed TCR beta diversity per million T cells dropped in a roughly linear way, and a significant reduction was already evident by age 40.

This clonotype was seen many times. Its antigen remains unidentified. Base qualities were left out, and no much larger clone turns up one base away. Donors were under 40 systemically healthy Caucasian individuals from Russia aged about 6 to 100 years. Approximately 9.7 milliliters of peripheral blood were drawn from each donor into EDTA-treated Vacutainer tubes. Ficoll-Paque density-gradient centrifugation was used to isolate PBMCs, with at least 6 million per sample. Trizol reagent was used to extract total RNA from the PBMCs, yielding at least 5 micrograms per sample. Naive CD45RAhigh/CD27high T cell percentages were measured by flow cytometry on a PBMC aliquot from every donor. V was cut back by 2 bases and J by 0 bases, leaving a gap of 10 bases between them. The CDR3 has 16 amino acids, counting the end cysteine and phenylalanine. Of all the DNA, just the CDR3 is kept, 48 bases in frame from base 1. From a lookup of the germline V gene, CDR1 and CDR2 are MGHDK and SYGVNS.

The method was 5' RACE. Sequencing was carried out with an Illumina HiSeq 2500. A second PCR of about 7 to 12 cycles was run with a J-beta primer mix and a sample-barcoded 5' primer. Each TCR beta cDNA molecule received a unique molecular identifier from a template-switch 5' adaptor carrying 12 random nucleotides. Each sample yielded at least 2.5 million CDR3-containing paired-end reads. First-strand cDNA synthesis was performed from all RNA using the Mint cDNA synthesis kit, with priming by a TRBC-specific oligonucleotide. After uracil-DNA glycosylase treatment, a first 18-cycle PCR used universal primers M1SS and BC2_uni_R on all cDNA. The published analysis was carried out like this. Each sample was normalized by randomly selecting 1 million high-quality reads, each carrying a distinct molecular identifier. Reads with shared molecular identifiers were discarded instead of being binned into consensus sequences. MiTCR, set to a Q25 quality threshold and the strictest error-elimination algorithm, was used for CDR3 identification, clonotype clustering and error correction. A nonparametric unseen species model with Euler transformation was used to estimate lower-bound total TCR beta diversity. The public reads were reanalyzed by TCRdb: fastp trimming at Q25, MiXCR alignment, in-frame beta chains only. Each CDR3 protein appears once, grouped with its most common genes and DNA. These V and J calls rely on TCRdb rather than the paper's analysis. This sample gives some 890,000 distinct CDR3 sequences in total; 29% of them show up just once. The ten largest clones take up about 9.4% of the sample.

These data were also filed under a second study, of T cells of mothers and their children. Drawing on the second study: Nine systemically healthy Caucasian individuals served as donors, namely three mothers together with their six children. cDNA synthesis consumed the entire amount of extracted RNA, loaded at about 1.5 ug RNA in each 15 ul reaction. In the second PCR, the M1S primer added sample barcodes and 2-4 random nucleotides. Over 9 million TCR beta CDR3 reads came from each mother, compared with some 3 million reads from each child. In both related and unrelated pairs, thymic selection shapes the output of TCR recombination in a similar way, with inherited differences having only a minor effect. Normalized repertoire overlap in related mother-child pairs was always slightly higher than in unrelated mother-child pairs, but the difference was never significant. No persistent microchimeric T cell clones were found, with a detection sensitivity of around 100 clones per million clonotypes. The study used deep NGS to compare TCR beta repertoires of mothers and children, seeking features distinguishing related mother-child pairs from unrelated individuals. The mean age was roughly 44 +/- 4 years for the mothers and approximately 11 +/- 4 years for the children. After adapter ligation was performed with NEBNext reagents, the libraries were sequenced on an Illumina HiSeq 2000 with 100+100 nt paired-end reads. To prevent cross-contamination, the mother and child libraries were prepared one month apart and sequenced in separate runs. For each donor, between roughly 500,000 and 2,100,000 distinct TCR beta clonotypes were identified. Naive TCR beta clonotypes were estimated from low-frequency clonotypes matched to each donor's FACS-determined naive share, without sorting.

The receptor's source is a woman in her forties in good health. The sequence is built from TRBV25-1 and TRBJ1-4; no D gene call is confident. What was sequenced was blood. The CDR3 reads as follows: CASSEGRLATNEKLFF. The DNA is as follows: TGTGCCAGCAGTGAAGGCAGGCTTGCAACTAATGAAAAACTGTTTTTT.